One sample yielded the 9 T cell receptor beta chains listed below, sequenced in a study of low-dose radiotherapy and immunotherapy resistance in tumors. First-strand cDNA relied on TRAV- and TRBV-specific primers spanning alpha and beta chains. PCR amplification of the TCRs was performed with Phusion for 20 PCR cycles, and it relied on a constant-region primer together with a V-primer adapter. Each CDR3 protein is one row after TCRdb ran MiXCR on the reads. Counted here are about 16,000 distinct CDR3 sequences, around three quarters occurring once; the ten biggest clones make up about 6%. All receptors derive from a human donor with advanced metastatic prostate, ovarian, gallbladder or colorectal cancer (not recorded which). This table probably holds off-target reads from a library built for another chain.

The count of this clonotype is one. The V call is TRBV5-4, the J call TRBJ2-3; D might be TRBD2 (5 bases). Looked up from germline, CDR1 is SGHNT and CDR2 is YYREEE (reference sequence). CDR3 length equals 17 residues. Deletions cut 4 bases from V and 1 base from J, with 19 bases between. The CDR3 DNA is TGTGCCAGCAGCCCCCGCCCGGGCGCCGGGGGCACAGATACGCAGTATTTT. Its protein product is CASSPRPGAGGTDTQYF.

The V call is TRBV27, the J call TRBJ1-2; tentatively, D is TRBD1 (6 bases). The CDR3 length is 15 residues. V was shortened by 6 bases and J by 4 bases, with 18 bases between the two germline ends. CDR1 is MNHEY, CDR2 SMNVEV, per germline (reference sequence). CDR3 bases: TGTGCCAGCAGACCCGGACAGTTCGGTGTCTATGGCTACACCTTC. Protein product: CASRPGQFGVYGYTF.

The chain uses TRBV19 and TRBJ2-2; 11 bases are shared with TRBD1. CDR1 is LNHDA, CDR2 SQIVND, per germline (reference sequence). The CDR3 covers 16 residues. V lost 6 bases and J lost 4; bases outside the gene matches: 7. The CDR3 region is CASSQGQGAGTGELFF. The DNA for the CDR3 is TGTGCCAGTAGCCAAGGACAGGGGGCGGGCACCGGGGAGCTGTTTTTT.

The chain carries TRBV6-1 and TRBJ2-3, with D possibly matching TRBD2 (5 bases). Germline CDR1 reads MNHNS; CDR2 reads SASEGT. Trimming removed 8 bases from V and 1 base from J, with 13 bases in between. The CDR3 is made up of 14 amino acids. This CDR3 reads CASERGRGTDTQYF. CDR3 nucleotide sequence: TGTGCCAGCGAACGGGGAAGGGGCACAGATACGCAGTATTTT.

The chain combines TRBV11-3 with TRBJ2-1; TRBD2 agrees at 16 bases. This CDR3 spans 16 amino acids. Germline CDR1 is SGHNT and CDR2 is YENEEA. The V and J ends lost 5 bases and 7 bases, in that order; junction bases with no gene match: 5. This CDR3 is CASSPGTSGGVNEQFF. CDR3 bases: TGTGCCAGCAGCCCCGGGACTAGCGGGGGGGTTAATGAGCAGTTCTTC. Filled out from reference TRBV11-3 and TRBJ2-1, the complete variable domain reads EAGVVQSPRYKIIEKKQPVAFWCNPISGHNTLYWYLQNLGQGPELLIRYENEEAVDDSQLPKDRFSAERLKGVDSTLKIQPAELGDSAVYLCASSPGTSGGVNEQFFGPGTRLTVL.

The genes are TRBV6-6 and TRBJ2-6; perhaps TRBD1 as D (6 bases). The CDR3 totals 16 residues. V lost 2 bases to trimming and J lost 4 bases, with 12 bases between them. Germline CDR1 reads MNHNY; CDR2 reads SVGAGI (reference sequence). The CDR3 sequence is CASSYTTGLGANVLTF. The CDR3 region has the DNA TGTGCCAGCAGTTACACCACAGGGTTAGGGGCCAACGTCCTGACTTTC.

The J gene is TRBJ1-3, the V gene TRBV9; D perhaps matches TRBD1 (5 bases). Looked up from germline, CDR1 is SGDLS and CDR2 is YYNGEE. This CDR3 has 15 residues. Trimming pared 4 bases from V and 2 bases from J, leaving 13 bases between. CDR3 coding DNA: TGTGCCAGCAGCTTACTACAGGAGGCTGGAAACACCATATATTTT. Its translation: CASSLLQEAGNTIYF. The entire variable domain, with the rest obtained from reference TRBV9 and TRBJ1-3, is as follows: DSGVTQTPKHLITATGQRVTLRCSPRSGDLSVYWYQQSLDQGLQFLIQYYNGEERAKGNILERFSAQQFPDLHSELNLSSLELGDSALYFCASSLLQEAGNTIYFGEGSWLTVV.

This chain uses TRBV6-1 with TRBJ2-7; perhaps TRBD2 as D (6 bases). The V gene's germline CDR1 is MNHNS and CDR2 SASEGT. The V end lost 6 bases, the J end lost 0 bases, and 15 bases lay between the germline ends. This CDR3 has 15 amino acids. In DNA, the CDR3 is TGTGCCAGCAGAACAGGTGGGAGGTTCTCCTACGAGCAGTACTTC. It is translated as CASRTGGRFSYEQYF.

The J gene is TRBJ2-5, the V gene TRBV28, with D hard to call. The CDR3 loop spans 11 amino acids. Germline lookup yields CDR1 MDHEN and CDR2 SYDVKM. Trimming cost V 3 bases and J 4 bases, with 3 bases left between them. The CDR3 nucleotides read TGTGCCAGCAGTTTGGGAGAGACCCAGTACTTC. This translates into CASSLGETQYF.